Detailed here is one T cell receptor beta chain. No antigen is known for it. This sample is drawn from a study of T-cell reconstitution after alpha-beta-depleted transplantation in children. Findings and limits, study-wide: The study traced high day-60 TCRbeta diversity in some patients to surviving recipient T cells and thymic progenitors. Among T cells one year after transplant, newly produced cells accounted for most counts and diversity. Several hundred graft clones that had expanded were reportedly the source of alpha-beta T cells about two months after transplant.

Trimming took 6 bases from V and 5 from J; bases not matched to a gene: 7. The CDR3 is 14 residues long. Unique molecular identifiers were built into the TCRbeta library. MiXCR, run by TCRdb on the PCR reads, gives a single entry per CDR3 protein. The repertoire has around 800,000 distinct CDR3 sequences, about 15% of them found once; the top ten carry approximately 4.5%. This clonotype was sampled from a male patient younger than 18 who had a stem cell transplant for acute lymphoblastic leukemia, so the T cells may come from the graft donor. The V gene is TRBV12-3 or TRBV12-4, the J gene TRBJ2-1; 7 nucleotides agree with TRBD2. The sequences come from PBMCs, mostly from graft donor cells, collected 360 days after TCRalphabeta/CD19-depleted stem cell transplant. In DNA, the CDR3 is TGTGCCAGCAGGGAGACTAGCATTAACAATGAGCAGTTCTTC. This codes for CASRETSINNEQFF.